Described below is a single T cell receptor beta chain sequence and its context. These data originate in a study of blood T cell repertoires in COVID-19. Germline CDR1 SGHTA, CDR2 FQGTGA. J gave up 1 base and V 4 bases, and 2 bases lay outside the gene matches. The CDR3 sequence is 15 residues long. Generated by immunoSEQ multiplex PCR, the TCRdb table keeps only in-frame clones and is missing some. Found here are roughly 220,000 clones, 88% of them singletons; the top ten hold just over 2.5%. Sample: PBMCs or T cells enriched from blood (not recorded which). The genes are TRBV7-3 and TRBJ1-1, with TRBD1 identical over 11 bases. The TCR sequence derives from a woman aged 25 to 39 who had recovered from COVID-19. The CDR3 nucleotides read TGTGCCAGCAGCTGGACAGGGGGCCCGAACACTGAAGCTTTCTTT. Its translation: CASSWTGGPNTEAFF.